Listed below are T cell receptor beta chains from one sample, sequenced in a study of human T cells and chemical hapten exposure. One entry per CDR3 protein, called by TCRdb with MiXCR from the 5' RACE reads. Here the sample spans 65,000 to 95,000 distinct CDR3 sequences, roughly 8% being singletons. The receptor set was obtained from a male donor in good health. Each CDR3 is given with its conserved first and last residue. A D gene is named only where the DNA matches it firmly. Where a row states a size, it is once, few, many or the class of an expanded clone; other rows omit it.

d_call clone_size j_call v_call cdr3_nt cdr3_aa
- few TRBJ1-6 TRBV7-9 TGTGCCAGCAGCTTAGCCCCAGGGAATAATTCACCCCTCCACTTT CASSLAPGNNSPLHF
TRBD1 many TRBJ2-1 TRBV5-1 TGCGCCAGCAGCTTGGTTGGGACAGGGTTTTTGAATGAGCAGTTCTTC CASSLVGTGFLNEQFF
TRBD1 few TRBJ1-2 TRBV5-8 TGTGCCAGCAGCTTCACGGAGACAGGGAAAAGAGGCTACACCTTC CASSFTETGKRGYTF
- many TRBJ1-1 TRBV30 TGTGCCTGGAGGACACAGGGAGACACTGAAGCTTTCTTT CAWRTQGDTEAFF
- - TRBJ1-6 TRBV5-5 TGTGCCAGCAGCTTGGACTTCAGTCCCTATAATTCACCCCTCCACTTT CASSLDFSPYNSPLHF
- few TRBJ1-1 TRBV2 TGTGCCAGCAGTGAAAGGGTGAACACTGAAGCTTTCTTT CASSERVNTEAFF
- many TRBJ2-5 TRBV29-1 TGCAGCGTCCTACCCGGCAGGCCACAAGAGACCCAGTACTTC CSVLPGRPQETQYF
- many TRBJ2-7 TRBV13 TGTGCCAGCAGCGACGTCAGGACCCGGCTTTCCTACGAGCAGTACTTC CASSDVRTRLSYEQYF
TRBD2 few TRBJ2-1 TRBV2 TGTGCCAGCAGGCCGGGACTAGCGGGAGTTAAGGAGCAGTTCTTC CASRPGLAGVKEQFF
- - TRBJ2-6 TRBV20-1 TGCAGTGCTGTCGGCCCCTCTGGGGCCAACGTCCTGACTTTC CSAVGPSGANVLTF
- many TRBJ2-1 TRBV6-5 TGTGCCAGCAGTTCCCAGCGGAGCCGGATATACAATGAGCAGTTCTTC CASSSQRSRIYNEQFF
TRBD1 - TRBJ2-1 TRBV7-6 TGTGCCAGCAGCTTAACAGGGGGCGAGAGTAGGTCCTACAATGAGCAGTTCTTC CASSLTGGESRSYNEQFF